Presented here are 8 T cell receptor beta chains from one specimen sequenced in a study of T-cell memory formation after mild COVID-19. TCRdb itself ran the 5' RACE reads through MiXCR, one entry per CDR3 protein. The data contain about 82,000 distinct CDR3 sequences, around 13% of them seen just once; the ten biggest clones take up about 40%. Sequences were obtained from PBMCs or a T cell subset sorted from them (not recorded which). These receptors originate from a man younger than 35 who had mild COVID-19 (a few samples of this study predate the infection). Cell type and time point are not known.

The chain has TRBV7-2 and TRBJ2-6; D might be TRBD2 (5 bases). Germline CDR1 reads SGHTA; CDR2 reads FQGNSA. Trimming removed 5 bases from V and 2 bases from J, with 10 bases in between. This CDR3 region has 15 residues. CDR3 DNA: TGTGCCAGCAGCGGACCGAGGGCTGGGGCCAACGTCCTGACTTTC. Encoded protein: CASSGPRAGANVLTF.

Here the CDR3 reads CASRPGGPNTEAFF. The DNA for the CDR3 is TGTGCCAGCAGGCCAGGTGGACCGAACACTGAAGCTTTCTTT. V is TRBV6-5 and J is TRBJ1-1; D not certain. V was cut by 6 bases and J by 1 base, with 12 bases left in between. The CDR3 has 14 residues. The germline V gene encodes CDR1 MNHEY and CDR2 SVGAGI.

This clonotype was seen more than once but under ten times. This chain links TRBV20-1 with TRBJ2-1; unclear D gene. The CDR3 extends over 15 amino acids. The germline V gene has CDR1 DFQATT and CDR2 SNEGSKA (reference sequence). Trimming pared 5 bases from V and 5 bases from J, leaving 19 bases between. CDR3 DNA sequence: TGCAGTGCTTATTTTCACCTTCGAGGAAACAATGAGCAGTTCTTC. Translating gives CSAYFHLRGNNEQFF.

This clonotype showed up just a few times. The J gene is TRBJ2-5, the V gene TRBV12-3 or TRBV12-4; D possibly corresponds to TRBD1 (6 bases). The CDR3 is 11 residues long. Deletions cut 6 bases from V and 5 bases from J, with 7 bases between. The DNA of the CDR3 is TGTGCCAGCAGAACAGGGGAGACCCAGTACTTC. It yields the protein CASRTGETQYF.

This clonotype was detected ten times or more. This chain uses TRBV29-1 with TRBJ2-1, with TRBD2 matching 14 bases. Trimming at V came to 2 bases and at J to 10 bases, leaving 7 bases not matched to a gene. CDR1 is SQVTM and CDR2 is ANQGSEA in the germline V gene. The CDR3 consists of 15 residues. CDR3 region: CSVEPGLAGAYEQFF. DNA for the CDR3: TGCAGCGTTGAACCGGGACTAGCGGGGGCCTACGAGCAGTTCTTC.

This clonotype turned up a few times. The chain recombines TRBV6-5 with TRBJ1-1, with TRBD1 identical over 8 bases. Germline lookup yields CDR1 MNHEY and CDR2 SVGAGI. The CDR3 is 15 residues long. J lost 4 bases, V lost 6 bases, and 10 bases had no gene match. CDR3 sequence reads: CASSPNDRGSTEAFF. CDR3 sequence (DNA): TGTGCCAGCAGCCCAAACGACAGGGGTAGCACTGAAGCTTTCTTT.

The sample holds a few counts of this clonotype. This chain joins TRBV7-9 and TRBJ1-1; D is possibly TRBD1 (5 bases). This CDR3 comprises 15 residues. In germline, CDR1 is SEHNR, CDR2 FQNEAQ (reference sequence). V was shortened by 1 base and J by 4 bases, with 13 bases between the two germline ends. As DNA, the CDR3 is TGTGCCAGCAGCTTAGTCGCAGGGTTGGGCACTGAAGCTTTCTTT. Residues: CASSLVAGLGTEAFF.

There are a few counts of this clonotype. The chain carries TRBV5-5 and TRBJ2-7; 7 bases are shared with TRBD1. This CDR3 contains 15 residues. CDR1 is SGHKS and CDR2 is YYEKEE in the germline V gene (reference sequence). Germline trimming cut 0 bases from V and 3 bases from J; bases unmatched to any gene: 6. As DNA, the CDR3 is TGTGCCAGCAGCTTGGAGACAGGGATTTACTACGAGCAGTACGTC. Amino acids: CASSLETGIYYEQYV.